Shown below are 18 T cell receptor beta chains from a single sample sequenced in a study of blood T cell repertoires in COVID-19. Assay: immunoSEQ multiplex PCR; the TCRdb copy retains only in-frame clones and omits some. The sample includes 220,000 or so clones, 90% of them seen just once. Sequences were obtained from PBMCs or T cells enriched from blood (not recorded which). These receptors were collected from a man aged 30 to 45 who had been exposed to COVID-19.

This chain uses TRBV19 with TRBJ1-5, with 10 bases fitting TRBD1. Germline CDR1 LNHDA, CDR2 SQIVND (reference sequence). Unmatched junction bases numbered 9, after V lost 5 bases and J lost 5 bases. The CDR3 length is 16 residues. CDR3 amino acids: CASSDPGQGRDQPQHF. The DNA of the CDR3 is TGTGCCAGTAGTGACCCGGGACAGGGGCGAGATCAGCCCCAGCATTTT.

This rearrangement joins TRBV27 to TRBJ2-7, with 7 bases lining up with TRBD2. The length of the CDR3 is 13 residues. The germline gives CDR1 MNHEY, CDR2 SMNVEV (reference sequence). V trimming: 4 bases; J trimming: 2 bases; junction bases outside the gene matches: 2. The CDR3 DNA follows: TGTGCCAGCAGTTATGGACTAGCCTACGAGCAGTACTTC. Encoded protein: CASSYGLAYEQYF.

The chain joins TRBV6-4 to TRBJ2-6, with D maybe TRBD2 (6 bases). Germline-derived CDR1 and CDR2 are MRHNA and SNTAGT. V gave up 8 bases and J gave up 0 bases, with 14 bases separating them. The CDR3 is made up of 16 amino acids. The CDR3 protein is CASSERVSSGANVLTF. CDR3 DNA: TGTGCCAGCTCGGAGCGGGTGAGCTCTGGGGCCAACGTCCTGACTTTC.

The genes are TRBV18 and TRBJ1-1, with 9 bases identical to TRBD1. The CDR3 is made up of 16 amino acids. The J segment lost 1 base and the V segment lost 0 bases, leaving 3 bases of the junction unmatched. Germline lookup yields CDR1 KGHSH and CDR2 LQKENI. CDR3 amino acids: CASSPPGQGENTEAFF. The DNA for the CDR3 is TGTGCCAGCTCACCACCGGGACAGGGTGAGAACACTGAAGCTTTCTTT. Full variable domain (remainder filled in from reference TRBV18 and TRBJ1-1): NAGVMQNPRHLVRRRGQEARLRCSPMKGHSHVYWYRQLPEEGLKFMVYLQKENIIDESGMPKERFSAEFPKEGPSILRIQQVVRGDSAAYFCASSPPGQGENTEAFFGQGTRLTVV.

The CDR3 is CASSLTSGNQPQHF. The CDR3 DNA is TGCGCCAGCAGCTTGACCTCGGGCAATCAGCCCCAGCATTTT. The genes are TRBV5-1 and TRBJ1-5; no clear D gene. Germline V gene sequence: CDR1 SGHRS, CDR2 YFSETQ. V was cut by 1 base and J by 2 bases, with 7 bases left in between. This CDR3 has 14 amino acids.

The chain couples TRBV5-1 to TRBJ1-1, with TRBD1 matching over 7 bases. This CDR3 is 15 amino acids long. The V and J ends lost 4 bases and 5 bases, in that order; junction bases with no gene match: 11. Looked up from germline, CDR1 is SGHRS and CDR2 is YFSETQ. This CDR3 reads CASSPSTGIGTEAFF. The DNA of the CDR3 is TGCGCCAGCAGCCCATCGACAGGGATAGGAACTGAAGCTTTCTTT.

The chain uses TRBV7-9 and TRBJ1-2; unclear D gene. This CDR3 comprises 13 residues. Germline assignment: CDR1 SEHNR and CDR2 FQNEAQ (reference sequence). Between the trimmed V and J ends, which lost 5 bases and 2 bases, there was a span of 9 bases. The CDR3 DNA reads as TGTGCCAGCAGCCACCCGAGCAACTATGGCTACACCTTC. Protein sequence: CASSHPSNYGYTF. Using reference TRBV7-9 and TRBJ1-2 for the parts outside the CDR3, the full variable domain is DTGVSQNPRHKITKRGQNVTFRCDPISEHNRLYWYRQTLGQGPEFLTYFQNEAQLEKSRLLSDRFSAERPKGSFSTLEIQRTEQGDSAMYLCASSHPSNYGYTFGSGTRLTVV.

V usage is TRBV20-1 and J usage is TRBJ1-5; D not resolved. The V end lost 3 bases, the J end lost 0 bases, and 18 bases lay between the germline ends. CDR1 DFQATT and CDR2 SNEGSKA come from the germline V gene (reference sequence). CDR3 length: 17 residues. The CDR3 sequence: CSASRSTGISSNQPQHF. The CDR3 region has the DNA TGCAGTGCTAGTCGGTCCACGGGGATTTCTAGCAATCAGCCCCAGCATTTT.

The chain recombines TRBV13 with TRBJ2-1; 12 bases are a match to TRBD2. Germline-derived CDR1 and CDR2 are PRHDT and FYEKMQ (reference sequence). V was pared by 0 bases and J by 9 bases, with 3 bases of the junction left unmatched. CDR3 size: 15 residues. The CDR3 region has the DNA TGTGCCAGCAGCTTAGGCGCTAGCGGGGGGGCTGAGCAGTTCTTC. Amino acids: CASSLGASGGAEQFF.

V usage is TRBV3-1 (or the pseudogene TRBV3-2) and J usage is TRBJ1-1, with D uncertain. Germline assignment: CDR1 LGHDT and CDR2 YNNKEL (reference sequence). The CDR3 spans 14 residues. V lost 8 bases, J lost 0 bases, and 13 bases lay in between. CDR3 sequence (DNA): TGTGCCAGCCAACGGGATCCCGTGAACACTGAAGCTTTCTTT. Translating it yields CASQRDPVNTEAFF.

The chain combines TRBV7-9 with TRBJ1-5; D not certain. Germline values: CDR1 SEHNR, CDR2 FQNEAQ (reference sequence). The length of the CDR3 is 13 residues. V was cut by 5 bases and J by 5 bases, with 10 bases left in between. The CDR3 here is CASSREADQPQHF. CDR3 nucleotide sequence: TGTGCCAGCAGCCGGGAGGCGGATCAGCCCCAGCATTTT.

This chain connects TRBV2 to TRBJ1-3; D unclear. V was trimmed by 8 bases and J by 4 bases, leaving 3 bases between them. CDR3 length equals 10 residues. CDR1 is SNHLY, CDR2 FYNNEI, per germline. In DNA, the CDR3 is TGTGCCAGCCAGGGAAACACCATATATTTT. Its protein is CASQGNTIYF.

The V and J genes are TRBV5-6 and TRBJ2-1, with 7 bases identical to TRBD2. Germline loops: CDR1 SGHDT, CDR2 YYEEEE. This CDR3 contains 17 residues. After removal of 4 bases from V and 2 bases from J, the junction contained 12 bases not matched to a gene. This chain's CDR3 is CASSAAPLAPAYNEQFF. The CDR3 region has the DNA TGTGCCAGCAGCGCAGCACCACTAGCGCCAGCCTACAATGAGCAGTTCTTC. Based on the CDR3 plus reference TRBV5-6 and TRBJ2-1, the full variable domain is DAGVTQSPTHLIKTRGQQVTLRCSPKSGHDTVSWYQQALGQGPQFIFQYYEEEERQRGNFPDRFSGHQFPNYSSELNVNALLLGDSALYLCASSAAPLAPAYNEQFFGPGTRLTVL.

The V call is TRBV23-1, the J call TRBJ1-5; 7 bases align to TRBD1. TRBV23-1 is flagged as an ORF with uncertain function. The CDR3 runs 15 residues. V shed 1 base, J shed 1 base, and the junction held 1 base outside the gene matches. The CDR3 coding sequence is TGCGCCAGCAGTCAATTGACAGGGAGCAATCAGCCCCAGCATTTT. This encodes CASSQLTGSNQPQHF.

DNA of the CDR3: TGTGCCAGCAGCATATTGACAGGGGCAGTGGAGACCCAGTACTTC. Protein: CASSILTGAVETQYF. V gene TRBV7-9 combines with J gene TRBJ2-5, with 8 bases identical to TRBD1. With 5 bases clipped from V and 5 bases from J, the junction kept 10 bases outside the gene matches. The CDR3 length is 15 residues. Germline V gene lookup returns CDR1 SEHNR and CDR2 FQNEAQ (reference sequence).

In nucleotides, the CDR3 is TGTGCCACCCAGGGATCCACTGAAGCTTTCTTT. It is translated as CATQGSTEAFF. The gene calls are TRBV6-5 and TRBJ1-1; possible D gene TRBD1, 5 bases. Trimming removed 10 bases at V and 4 bases at J, with 10 bases between. Germline V gene data show CDR1 as MNHEY and CDR2 as SVGAGI. The CDR3 covers 11 residues.

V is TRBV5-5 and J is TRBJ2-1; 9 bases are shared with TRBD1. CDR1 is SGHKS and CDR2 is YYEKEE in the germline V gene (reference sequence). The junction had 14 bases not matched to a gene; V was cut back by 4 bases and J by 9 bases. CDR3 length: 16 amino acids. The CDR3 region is CASSIGPGQGIGEQFF. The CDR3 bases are TGTGCCAGCAGCATAGGTCCGGGACAGGGAATCGGTGAGCAGTTCTTC. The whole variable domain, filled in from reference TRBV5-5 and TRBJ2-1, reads DAGVTQSPTHLIKTRGQQVTLRCSPISGHKSVSWYQQVLGQGPQFIFQYYEKEERGRGNFPDRFSARQFPNYSSELNVNALLLGDSALYLCASSIGPGQGIGEQFFGPGTRLTVL.

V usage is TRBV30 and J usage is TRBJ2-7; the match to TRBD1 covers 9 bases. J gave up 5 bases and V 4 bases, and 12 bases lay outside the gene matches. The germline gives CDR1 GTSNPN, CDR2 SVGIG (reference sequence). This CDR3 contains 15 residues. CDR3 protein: CAWIAPGQGINEQYF. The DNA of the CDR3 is TGTGCCTGGATTGCCCCCGGACAGGGGATTAACGAGCAGTACTTC. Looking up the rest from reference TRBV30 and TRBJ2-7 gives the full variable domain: SQTIHQWPATLVQPVGSPLSLECTVEGTSNPNLYWYRQAAGRGLQLLFYSVGIGQISSEVPQNLSASRPQDRQFILSSKKLLLSDSGFYLCAWIAPGQGINEQYFGPGTRLTVT.